This TCR beta chain was recorded in a study of regulatory T cells in long-lasting Graves disease. Both iRepertoire HTBI primers and Arm-PCR of CDR3 regions were used to build the TCR beta libraries. MiXCR, run by TCRdb on the multiplex PCR reads, gives a single entry per CDR3 protein. The data show some 330,000 distinct CDR3 sequences, roughly 12% seen once. The sample's time point: newly diagnosed GD, antithyroid drugs for less than 3 months. From PBMCs, RNA was extracted and then used to make the TCR library. The sample holds a few counts of this clonotype. Mismatch with germline at one junction end may stem from a read error. This CDR3 region has 18 residues. Germline-derived CDR1 and CDR2 are LNHDA and SQIVND (reference sequence). These same data were also listed under a study on T cells in Graves' hyperthyroidism and ophthalmopathy. That paper states: The HTBI primer set served for first-round RT-PCR of the TCR CDR3.

This TCR was recovered from a young woman with Graves disease. Here the sequenced sample was peripheral blood mononuclear cells (PBMCs), taken at new diagnosis, from a patient treated with antithyroid drugs. The chain joins TRBV19 to TRBJ2-1, with 8 bases matching TRBD2. CDR3 DNA sequence: TGTGCCAGTAGTCTAGAGCCCCCGGGGGGGTTCCTTTGGAATGAGCAGTTCTTC. This codes for CASSLEPPGGFLWNEQFF.